The T cell receptor (beta chain) under discussion was sequenced for a study of blood T cell repertoires in COVID-19. Study background: Researchers got acute and convalescent COVID-19 samples from the United States, Italy and Spain. Nucleic acid was either cDNA or gDNA, and it came from T cells, B-cell-depleted T cells, or PBMCs.

As originally analysed: How many nucleated cells were present was estimated from reference gene primer amplification. Assay: immunoSEQ multiplex PCR; the TCRdb copy retains only in-frame clones and omits some. That table gives V, J and clone size, and the DNA gave D and trimming. The table shows more than 90,000 clones, with roughly 80% occurring only once. Trimming took 8 bases from V and 1 from J; bases not matched to a gene: 5. From germline, CDR1 is SGDLS and CDR2 YYNGEE. The CDR3 covers 14 residues. This chain connects TRBV9 to TRBJ1-3, with TRBD1 matching over 8 bases. This receptor was identified in a man over 45 with acute or convalescent COVID-19. The source material was peripheral blood. The CDR3 reads CASPGQASGNTIYF. The CDR3 DNA reads as TGTGCCAGTCCGGGACAGGCGTCTGGAAACACCATATATTTT.